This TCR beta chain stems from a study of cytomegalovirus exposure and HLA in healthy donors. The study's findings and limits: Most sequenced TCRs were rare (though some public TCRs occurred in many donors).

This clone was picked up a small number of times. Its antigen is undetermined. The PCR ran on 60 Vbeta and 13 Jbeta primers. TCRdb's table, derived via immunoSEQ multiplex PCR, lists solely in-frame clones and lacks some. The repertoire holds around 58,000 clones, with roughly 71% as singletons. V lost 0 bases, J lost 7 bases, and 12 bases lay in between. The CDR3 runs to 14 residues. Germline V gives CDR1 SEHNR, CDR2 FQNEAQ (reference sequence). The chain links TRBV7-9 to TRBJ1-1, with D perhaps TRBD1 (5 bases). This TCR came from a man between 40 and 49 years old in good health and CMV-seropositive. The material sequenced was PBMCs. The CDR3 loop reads CASSLAGTVGEAFF. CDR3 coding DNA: TGTGCCAGCAGCTTAGCGGGGACTGTAGGTGAAGCTTTCTTT. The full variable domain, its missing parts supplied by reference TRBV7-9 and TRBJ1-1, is DTGVSQNPRHKITKRGQNVTFRCDPISEHNRLYWYRQTLGQGPEFLTYFQNEAQLEKSRLLSDRFSAERPKGSFSTLEIQRTEQGDSAMYLCASSLAGTVGEAFFGQGTRLTVV.